The 24 T cell receptor beta chains listed next were all sequenced from one sample in a study of blood T cell repertoires in COVID-19. Sequencing used immunoSEQ multiplex PCR; TCRdb keeps in-frame clones, though not all of them. The sample shows around 360,000 clones, about 90% of them seen only once. The sequenced sample was PBMCs or T cells enriched from blood (not recorded which). The source is a woman in her twenties or thirties who had recovered from COVID-19.

Details on this clone: This same CDR3 is encoded by further DNA sequences in the sample. As DNA, the CDR3 is TGTGCCAGCAGGGGACAGGGGAAATCCTACGAGCAGTACTTC. Protein: CASRGQGKSYEQYF. This chain connects TRBV28 to TRBJ2-7, with 10 bases matching TRBD1. V was pared by 6 bases and J by 1 base, with 3 bases of the junction left unmatched. Per the germline V gene, CDR1 is MDHEN and CDR2 is SYDVKM. There are 14 residues in the CDR3. Full variable domain (outside the CDR3, taken from reference TRBV28 and TRBJ2-7): DVKVTQSSRYLVKRTGEKVFLECVQDMDHENMFWYRQDPGLGLRLIYFSYDVKMKEKGDIPEGYSVSREKKERFSLILESASTNQTSMYLCASRGQGKSYEQYFGPGTRLTVT.

The rearrangement joins TRBV7-2 to TRBJ1-1; D is ambiguous. Germline lookup yields CDR1 SGHTA and CDR2 FQGNSA. This CDR3 spans 14 amino acids. V lost 3 bases and J lost 0, with 8 bases in between. The CDR3 region has the DNA TGTGCCAGCAGCTTTAGGACTGTGAACACTGAAGCTTTCTTT. Its translation: CASSFRTVNTEAFF.

The rearrangement uses TRBV2 and TRBJ1-3; perhaps TRBD1 as D (5 bases). Germline V gene lookup returns CDR1 SNHLY and CDR2 FYNNEI. Trimming pared 7 bases from V and 3 bases from J, leaving 16 bases between. CDR3 length: 15 amino acids. CDR3 bases: TGTGCCAGCACGGCCCTCCGGGGGATTGGAAACACCATATATTTT. Its protein is CASTALRGIGNTIYF.

The V gene is TRBV10-3, the J gene TRBJ1-4, with D hard to call. V was shortened by 4 bases and J by 4 bases, with 16 bases between the two germline ends. CDR1 is ENHRY, CDR2 SYGVKD, per germline. The CDR3 totals 16 residues. CDR3 nucleotide sequence: TGTGCCATCAGTGCCACTGACGAGCGGGGTAATGAAAAACTGTTTTTT. Its translation: CAISATDERGNEKLFF.

This chain links TRBV7-9 with TRBJ2-7; possibly TRBD2 for D (5 bases). Germline V gene lookup returns CDR1 SEHNR and CDR2 FQNEAQ (reference sequence). Deletions cut 4 bases from V and 4 bases from J, with 17 bases between. This CDR3 spans 15 amino acids. The CDR3 here is CASSSKGLGEYEQYF. The CDR3 DNA reads TGTGCCAGCAGCTCCAAAGGCCTTGGGGAGTACGAGCAGTACTTC.

The DNA for the CDR3 is TGTGCCAGCAACCTAAGGGAGAGGACACCCCTCCACTTT. Its protein is CASNLRERTPLHF. The V gene is TRBV13, the J gene TRBJ1-6; D gene unclear. The germline V and J ends were trimmed by 7 bases and 11 bases, with 15 bases remaining between them. The CDR3 is 13 residues long. Germline assignment: CDR1 PRHDT and CDR2 FYEKMQ (reference sequence).

Note on this clone: Within the sample, other DNA sequences also encode this same CDR3. The chain uses TRBV5-1 and TRBJ2-5; possibly TRBD1 for D (5 bases). The CDR3 totals 13 residues. The V end was cut by 0 bases, the J end by 2 bases, with 5 bases between. Germline V gene lookup returns CDR1 SGHRS and CDR2 YFSETQ. The CDR3 sequence: CASSLGQQETQYF. The CDR3 DNA reads TGCGCCAGCAGCTTGGGACAGCAAGAGACCCAGTACTTC.

This chain joins TRBV28 and TRBJ2-7; D not resolved. Germline CDR1 is MDHEN and CDR2 is SYDVKM. The CDR3 length is 12 residues. The V end lost 2 bases, the J end lost 3 bases, and 5 bases lay between the germline ends. In DNA form, the CDR3 reads TGTGCCAGCAGTTTACAGCGCTACGAGCAGTACTTC. Its translation: CASSLQRYEQYF.

This clone was seen only a few times. This chain uses TRBV29-1 with TRBJ1-2; D call uncertain. CDR3 size: 14 residues. Between the trimmed V and J ends, which lost 4 bases and 5 bases, there was a span of 17 bases. Per germline, CDR1 SQVTM and CDR2 ANQGSEA. The CDR3: CSVVGVAALYGYTF. The DNA of the CDR3 is TGCAGCGTTGTCGGGGTGGCGGCTTTATATGGCTACACCTTC.

This sequence joins TRBV7-2 and TRBJ2-1; 7 nucleotides line up with TRBD2. Germline-derived CDR1 and CDR2 are SGHTA and FQGNSA. The CDR3 sequence is 12 residues long. The V and J ends lost 5 bases and 8 bases, in that order; junction bases with no gene match: 3. In DNA form, the CDR3 reads TGTGCCAGCAGCGGGGGGGGTTATGAGCAGTTCTTC. The encoded protein is CASSGGGYEQFF.

V usage is TRBV28 and J usage is TRBJ2-1; TRBD2 matches 11 bases. V gave up 3 bases and J gave up 9 bases; unmatched junction bases: 7. The germline V gene encodes CDR1 MDHEN and CDR2 SYDVKM. The CDR3 has 15 residues. CDR3 DNA sequence: TGTGCCAGCAGTTTTAGCGGGAGGGGGTATAGTGAGCAGTTCTTC. It codes for CASSFSGRGYSEQFF.

This rearrangement joins TRBV6-1 to TRBJ1-3, with unresolved D. V gave up 3 bases and J gave up 4 bases, with 10 bases separating them. Germline loops: CDR1 MNHNS, CDR2 SASEGT. CDR3 length: 14 amino acids. CDR3 DNA sequence: TGTGCCAGCAGTGACGCGGCAGTCGGAAACACCATATATTTT. Its translation: CASSDAAVGNTIYF.

The rearrangement uses TRBV14 and TRBJ1-6; 9 bases fit TRBD1. Germline V gene data show CDR1 as SGHDN and CDR2 as FVKESK. CDR3 size: 15 residues. With V trimmed by 3 bases and J by 8 bases, 5 bases remained unmatched. The CDR3 loop reads CASSQRDRGYSPLHF. The CDR3 nucleotides read TGTGCCAGCAGCCAGAGAGACAGGGGGTATTCACCCCTCCACTTT.

This chain joins TRBV19 and TRBJ1-5, with D uncertain. Trimming took off 1 base at V and 0 bases at J, with 10 bases between the two ends. Germline loops: CDR1 LNHDA, CDR2 SQIVND (reference sequence). This CDR3 contains 16 residues. Here the CDR3 DNA reads TGTGCCAGTAGTATAGGAACGGGAGATAGCAATCAGCCCCAGCATTTT. It encodes CASSIGTGDSNQPQHF.

V gene TRBV2 combines with J gene TRBJ1-2; 7 bases map to TRBD1. Germline V CDR1 and CDR2: SNHLY, FYNNEI. The ends lost 7 bases at V and 3 bases at J; junction bases unmatched: 11. The CDR3 length is 15 residues. This chain's CDR3 is CASIPPRQGHYGYTF. The CDR3 region has the DNA TGTGCCAGCATTCCTCCCAGACAGGGCCACTATGGCTACACCTTC.

The CDR3 sequence: CASSLGGGIYTEAFF. CDR3 DNA sequence: TGTGCCAGCAGCTTAGGCGGGGGCATATACACTGAAGCTTTCTTT. The chain links TRBV7-9 to TRBJ1-1; tentative D call: TRBD1 (6 bases). V was clipped by 1 base and J by 3 bases, with 12 bases between them. The CDR3 length is 15 residues. The germline gives CDR1 SEHNR, CDR2 FQNEAQ (reference sequence). Full variable domain (missing parts from reference TRBV7-9 and TRBJ1-1): DTGVSQNPRHKITKRGQNVTFRCDPISEHNRLYWYRQTLGQGPEFLTYFQNEAQLEKSRLLSDRFSAERPKGSFSTLEIQRTEQGDSAMYLCASSLGGGIYTEAFFGQGTRLTVV.

This rearrangement joins TRBV29-1 to TRBJ2-5, with 9 bases fitting TRBD1. CDR3 size: 14 residues. V lost 1 base to trimming and J lost 3 bases; unmatched junction nucleotides: 3. The germline V gene has CDR1 SQVTM and CDR2 ANQGSEA. CDR3 DNA: TGCAGCGTTGAAGGAGACAGGGGGGAAGAGACCCAGTACTTC. It encodes CSVEGDRGEETQYF.

The chain is built from TRBV11-2 and TRBJ2-1; D might be TRBD2 (5 bases). The length of the CDR3 is 14 residues. The V end was cut by 1 base, the J end by 5 bases, with 9 bases between. The germline gives CDR1 SGHAT, CDR2 FQNNGV. CDR3 residues: CASSLVRGNNEQFF. CDR3 in DNA: TGTGCCAGCAGCTTAGTACGGGGAAACAATGAGCAGTTCTTC.

V gene TRBV19 combines with J gene TRBJ2-1; 10 nucleotides agree with TRBD2. With V trimmed by 1 base and J by 4 bases, 1 base remained unmatched. CDR3 length: 15 amino acids. Germline CDR1 is LNHDA and CDR2 is SQIVND (reference sequence). Here the CDR3 DNA reads TGTGCCAGTAGTATAGGGACTAGCGGTTACAATGAGCAGTTCTTC. Amino acids: CASSIGTSGYNEQFF.

This chain joins TRBV5-6 and TRBJ1-2; TRBD1 matches 7 bases. V lost 5 bases to trimming and J lost 4 bases; unmatched junction nucleotides: 5. The CDR3 spans 13 residues. The germline V gene has CDR1 SGHDT and CDR2 YYEEEE. The DNA for the CDR3 is TGTGCCAGCAGGCGACAGGGTGGCTATGGCTACACCTTC. Residues: CASRRQGGYGYTF.

In DNA form, the CDR3 reads TGTGCCAGCAGCCCCCATAGCGGGATTGCCTACGAGCAGTACTTC. This sequence encodes CASSPHSGIAYEQYF. The V and J genes are TRBV7-2 and TRBJ2-7; the match to TRBD2 covers 8 bases. Germline values: CDR1 SGHTA, CDR2 FQGNSA. V was clipped by 5 bases and J by 2 bases; unmatched bases: 8. CDR3 size: 15 residues.

The rearrangement uses TRBV5-4 and TRBJ2-3; 10 bases agree with TRBD2. This CDR3 spans 15 amino acids. The germline V gene has CDR1 SGHNT and CDR2 YYREEE (reference sequence). Unmatched junction bases numbered 5, after V lost 4 bases and J lost 3 bases. CDR3 residues: CASSKTSGLTDTQYF. The CDR3 region has the DNA TGTGCCAGCAGCAAGACTAGCGGGCTAACAGATACGCAGTATTTT.

The chain recombines TRBV2 with TRBJ2-1, with a weak D call TRBD2 (6 bases). The CDR3 sequence is 13 residues long. V gave up 3 bases and J gave up 4 bases, with 7 bases separating them. Germline V gives CDR1 SNHLY, CDR2 FYNNEI. The DNA for the CDR3 is TGTGCCAGCAGTGATCGGGAGTACAATGAGCAGTTCTTC. Translating it yields CASSDREYNEQFF.

The chain employs TRBV5-1 and TRBJ2-5, with D perhaps matching TRBD2 (6 bases). Trimming took 4 bases from V and 2 from J, leaving 6 bases between them. CDR1 SGHRS and CDR2 YFSETQ come from the germline V gene. This CDR3 region has 12 residues. The CDR3 reads CASSGGQETQYF. The CDR3 nucleotides are TGCGCCAGCAGCGGGGGGCAAGAGACCCAGTACTTC.